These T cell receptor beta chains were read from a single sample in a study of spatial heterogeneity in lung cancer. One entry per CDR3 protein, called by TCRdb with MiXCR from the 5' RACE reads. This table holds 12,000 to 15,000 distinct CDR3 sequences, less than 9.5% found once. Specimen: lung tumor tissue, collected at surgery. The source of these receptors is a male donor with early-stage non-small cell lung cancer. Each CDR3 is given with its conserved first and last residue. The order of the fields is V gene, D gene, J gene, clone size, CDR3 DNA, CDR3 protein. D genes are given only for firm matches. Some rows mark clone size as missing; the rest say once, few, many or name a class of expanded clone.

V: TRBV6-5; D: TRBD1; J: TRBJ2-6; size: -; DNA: TGTGCCAGCACCGGGGGACAGGGGGTTTCTGGGGCCAACGTCCTGACTTTC; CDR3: CASTGGQGVSGANVLTF
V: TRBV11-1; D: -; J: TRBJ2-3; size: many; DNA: TGTGCCAGCAGGAGGGCGGGCACAGATACGCAGTATTTT; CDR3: CASRRAGTDTQYF
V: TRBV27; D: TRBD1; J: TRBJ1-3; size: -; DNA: TGTGCCAGCAGTTTACGGACAGGGACCGGAAACACCATATATTTT; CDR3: CASSLRTGTGNTIYF
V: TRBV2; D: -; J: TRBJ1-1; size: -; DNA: TGTGCCAGCGGCGGGACCGACTTCACTGAAGCTTTCTTT; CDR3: CASGGTDFTEAFF
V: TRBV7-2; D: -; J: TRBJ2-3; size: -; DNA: TGTGCCAGCAGCTTAGGCGGGCCAAGCACAGATACGCAGTATTTT; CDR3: CASSLGGPSTDTQYF
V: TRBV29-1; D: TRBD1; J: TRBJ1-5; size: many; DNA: TGCAGCGTTGCGACCTCAGGGGGTCAGCAGCCCCAGCATTTT; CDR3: CSVATSGGQQPQHF
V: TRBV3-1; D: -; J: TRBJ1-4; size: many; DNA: TGTGCCAGCAGCGAACAGGCTTACGAGGAAAAACTGTTTTTT; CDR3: CASSEQAYEEKLFF
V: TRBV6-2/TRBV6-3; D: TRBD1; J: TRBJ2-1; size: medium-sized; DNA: TGTGCCAGCAGTTCTGCGACAGGGCGGGAGTTCTTC; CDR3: CASSSATGREFF
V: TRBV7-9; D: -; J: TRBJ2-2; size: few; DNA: TGTGCCAGCAGCTTACGCGGACCGAACACCGGGGAGCTGTTTTTT; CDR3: CASSLRGPNTGELFF
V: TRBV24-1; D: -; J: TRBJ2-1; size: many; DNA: TGTGCCACCAGTGTGGGGGCCGGGGAGCAGTTCTTC; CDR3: CATSVGAGEQFF
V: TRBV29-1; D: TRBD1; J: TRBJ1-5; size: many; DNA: TGCAGCGTTGGACAGGGAGGCAATCAGCCCCAGCATTTT; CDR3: CSVGQGGNQPQHF
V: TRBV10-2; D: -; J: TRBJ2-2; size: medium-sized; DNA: TGCGCCAGCAGTGAGTTACGAGTGGCCGGGGAGCTGTTTTTT; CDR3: CASSELRVAGELFF
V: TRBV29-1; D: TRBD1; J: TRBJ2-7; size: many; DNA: TGCAGCGTTGGGGACAGCTCCTACGAGCAGTACTTC; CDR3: CSVGDSSYEQYF
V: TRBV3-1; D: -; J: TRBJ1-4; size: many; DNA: TGTGCCAGCAGCCAACGCTATGGCGAAAAACTGTTTTTT; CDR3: CASSQRYGEKLFF
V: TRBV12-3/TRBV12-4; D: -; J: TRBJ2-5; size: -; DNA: TGTGCCAGCAGTCTTAGGATGAGAGAGACCCAGTACTTC; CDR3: CASSLRMRETQYF
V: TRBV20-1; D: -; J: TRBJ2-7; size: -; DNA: TGCAGTGCACGGACAGATACTAGCTCCTACGAGCAGTACTTC; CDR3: CSARTDTSSYEQYF
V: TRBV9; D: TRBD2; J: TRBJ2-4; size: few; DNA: TGTGCCAGCAGCGGCGGGGGGGCAGGGAACATTCAGTACTTC; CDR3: CASSGGGAGNIQYF
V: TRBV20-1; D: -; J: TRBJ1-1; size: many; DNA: TGCAGTGCTAGAGGTCATCAGGGGAACACTGAAGCTTTCTTT; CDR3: CSARGHQGNTEAFF
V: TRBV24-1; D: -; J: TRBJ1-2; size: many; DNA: TGTGCCACCAGTGATTTCAATTCAGGCGACATCGGCGGCTACACCTTC; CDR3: CATSDFNSGDIGGYTF
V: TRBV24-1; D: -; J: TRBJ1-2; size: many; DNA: TGTGCCACCAGTGAAACAGGACATGGCTACACCTTC; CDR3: CATSETGHGYTF
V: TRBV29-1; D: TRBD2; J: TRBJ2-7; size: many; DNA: TGCAGCGGCGGGGGAGGGACGAGCTCCTACGAGCAGTACTTC; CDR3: CSGGGGTSSYEQYF
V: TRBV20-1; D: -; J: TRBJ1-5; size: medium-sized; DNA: TGCAGTGCTAGAGATGGGGGAGGTTTGGGCAATCAGCCCCAGCATTTT; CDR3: CSARDGGGLGNQPQHF